This paragraph covers one TCR beta chain sequence. The antigen it recognizes is unknown. No base quality values were provided; no much bigger clone lies one nucleotide off. The immunoSEQ Assay, a bias-controlled multiplex PCR, was used to amplify TCRbeta CDR3 regions from genomic DNA. Turning to the authors' computational methods: The number of nucleated cells in each sample was estimated by amplification of reference gene primers within the assay. Sequence reads were collapsed and filtered to measure the absolute abundance of every unique TCRbeta CDR3 rearrangement. For each sample, productive Simpson clonality was calculated as the square root of Simpson's diversity index over productive rearrangements. In TCRdb, the immuneACCESS table is reduced to in-frame sequences with V and J assigned. These tables do not hold every clone; where another copy was compared, an unresolved V gene accounts for under half, and the others remain unexplained. D and trimming come from the DNA, and the V and J calls and clone size come from that table. Across this sample there are about 46,000 clones, with over 80% seen only once. Over 7% of the sample lies in the top ten.

The V and J ends are trimmed by 1 base and 2 bases, leaving 5 bases between them. The CDR3 numbers 13 residues from cysteine through phenylalanine. Only the CDR3 DNA is retained, 39 bases long and in frame from the first base. CDR1 SGHTA and CDR2 FQGNSA were looked up in the germline V gene. The collaborating institutions used their own protocols to collect whole blood in K2EDTA tubes. For TCRbeta analysis, collaborators shipped samples as frozen whole blood, isolated PBMCs, or DNA extracted from either of those sample types. The sample belongs to a study of blood T cell repertoires in COVID-19 (dated by TCRdb to 2019 to 2021). Broadly, across the study: Collaborator samples came from the United States, Italy and Spain and covered acute and convalescent phases of COVID-19. The repertoires were released in a freely available public database meant as a resource for research on the immune response to SARS-CoV-2. HLA class I and class II types, where available, came from metadata supplied by the sample provider rather than from assay-based typing. Subjects who had been exposed to COVID-19, were actively infected with it, or had recovered from it provided the deeply sampled blood TCRbeta repertoires that made up the dataset. The material from the prospective study consisted of cDNA or gDNA derived from T cells, B-cell-depleted T cells, or PBMCs. The samples were drawn from two sources: the first 160 participants of the ongoing ImmuneRACE study, and some 1,300 subjects contributed by 6 global collaborators. A de-identified subject ID, COVID-19 status, age in years and sex were almost always included in the sample metadata.

Study-wide findings and limitations: The amount of clinical and demographic metadata varied by source and participant and was provided uncurated.

The chain is encoded by TRBV7-2 joined to TRBJ2-5; no D gene call is confident. This TCR was recovered from a man aged 55 to 70 with active COVID-19. Sample: peripheral blood. The DNA is TGTGCCAGCAGCTTAGTACAGCAAGAGACCCAGTACTTC. Its protein reads: CASSLVQQETQYF.